This TCR beta chain was found in a study of shared clonotypes between healthy human individuals. Produced via immunoSEQ multiplex PCR; TCRdb's table is partial and in-frame only. Found here are more than 150,000 clones, 66% of them singletons; the top ten hold about 10%. The CDR3 consists of 15 residues. Losses at the gene ends were 5 bases for V and 2 bases for J; bases not matched to a gene: 6. Germline V gene lookup returns CDR1 SGHAT and CDR2 FQNNGV. Study-wide points: The four-donor shared clonotypes exceeded non-shared clonotypes in generation probability, with non-shared ones scoring lower.

On this clone itself: What it recognizes is unknown.

Sequencing was carried out using memory CD4+ T cells sorted from blood. As to subset: CD45RA-negative fraction. This receptor was identified in a man aged 25-45 years in good health. V usage is TRBV11-2 and J usage is TRBJ2-5; 9 nucleotides line up with TRBD2. The DNA for the CDR3 is TGTGCCAGCAGCCGCCCTAGCGGGATACAAGAGACCCAGTACTTC. Its translation: CASSRPSGIQETQYF. Supplemented by reference TRBV11-2 and TRBJ2-5, the full variable domain reads EAGVAQSPRYKIIEKRQSVAFWCNPISGHATLYWYQQILGQGPKLLIQFQNNGVVDDSQLPKDRFSAERLKGVDSTLKIQPAKLEDSAVYLCASSRPSGIQETQYFGPGTRLLVL.